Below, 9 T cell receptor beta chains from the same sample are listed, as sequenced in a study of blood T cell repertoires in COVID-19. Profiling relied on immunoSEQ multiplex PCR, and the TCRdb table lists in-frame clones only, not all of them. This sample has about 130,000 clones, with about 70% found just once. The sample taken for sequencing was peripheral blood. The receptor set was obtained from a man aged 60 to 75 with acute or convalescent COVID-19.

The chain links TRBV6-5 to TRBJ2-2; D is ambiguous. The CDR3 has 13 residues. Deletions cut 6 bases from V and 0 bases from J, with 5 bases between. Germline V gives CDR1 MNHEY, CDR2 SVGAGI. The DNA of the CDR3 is TGTGCCAGCAGCCAGACGAACACCGGGGAGCTGTTTTTT. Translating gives CASSQTNTGELFF.

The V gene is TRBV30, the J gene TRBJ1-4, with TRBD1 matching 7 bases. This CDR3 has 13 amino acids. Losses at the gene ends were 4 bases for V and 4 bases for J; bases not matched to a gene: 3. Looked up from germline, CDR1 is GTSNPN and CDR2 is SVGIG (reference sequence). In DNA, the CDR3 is TGTGCCTGGAAACAGGGGCTTAATGAAAAACTGTTTTTT. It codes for CAWKQGLNEKLFF.

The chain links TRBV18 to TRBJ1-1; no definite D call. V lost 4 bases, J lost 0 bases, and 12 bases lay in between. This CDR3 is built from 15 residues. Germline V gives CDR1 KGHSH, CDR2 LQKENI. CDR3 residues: CASSRGPQMNTEAFF. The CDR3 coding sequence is TGTGCCAGCTCACGCGGGCCTCAGATGAACACTGAAGCTTTCTTT.

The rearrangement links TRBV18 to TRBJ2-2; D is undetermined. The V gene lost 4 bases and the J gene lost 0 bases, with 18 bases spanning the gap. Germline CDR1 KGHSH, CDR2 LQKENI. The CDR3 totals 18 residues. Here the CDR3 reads CASSRLLASQTNTGELFF. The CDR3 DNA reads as TGTGCCAGCTCACGTTTACTCGCTTCTCAAACGAACACCGGGGAGCTGTTTTTT.

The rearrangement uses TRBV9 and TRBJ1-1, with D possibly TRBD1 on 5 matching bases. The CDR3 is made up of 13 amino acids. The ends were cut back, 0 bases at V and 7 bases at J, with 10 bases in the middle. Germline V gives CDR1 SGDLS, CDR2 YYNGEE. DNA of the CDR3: TGTGCCAGCAGCGTAGTTGTAGACAGTGAAGCTTTCTTT. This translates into CASSVVVDSEAFF.

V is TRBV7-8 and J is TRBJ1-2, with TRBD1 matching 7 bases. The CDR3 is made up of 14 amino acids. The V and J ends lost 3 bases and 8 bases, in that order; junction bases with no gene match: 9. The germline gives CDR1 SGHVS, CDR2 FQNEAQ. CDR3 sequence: CASSLDDRVGGYTF. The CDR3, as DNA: TGTGCCAGCAGCTTGGACGACAGGGTTGGAGGCTACACCTTC.

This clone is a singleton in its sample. CDR3 coding DNA: TGCGCCAGCAGCCAAGATCCGCGGGAACAGCCCCAGCATTTT. Residues: CASSQDPREQPQHF. The genes are TRBV4-1 and TRBJ1-5, with D uncertain. The germline gives CDR1 MGHRA, CDR2 YSYEKL. CDR3 length: 14 residues. Trimming took 0 bases from V and 7 from J, leaving 10 bases between them.

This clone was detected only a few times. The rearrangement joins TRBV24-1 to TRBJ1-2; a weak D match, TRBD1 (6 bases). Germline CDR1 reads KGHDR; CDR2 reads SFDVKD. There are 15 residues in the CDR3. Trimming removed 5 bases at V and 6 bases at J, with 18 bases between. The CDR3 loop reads CATSAYGTPRDGYTF. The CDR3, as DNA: TGTGCCACCAGTGCCTACGGGACACCGAGGGATGGCTACACCTTC.

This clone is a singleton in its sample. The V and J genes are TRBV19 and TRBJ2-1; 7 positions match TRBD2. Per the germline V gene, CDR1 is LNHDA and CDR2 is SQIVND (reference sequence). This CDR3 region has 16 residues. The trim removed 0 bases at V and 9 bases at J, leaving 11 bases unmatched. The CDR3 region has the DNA TGTGCCAGTAGTATAGACCCTAGCGGTAGGGCGGCTGAGCAGTTCTTC. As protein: CASSIDPSGRAAEQFF. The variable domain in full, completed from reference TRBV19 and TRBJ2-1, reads DGGITQSPKYLFRKEGQNVTLSCEQNLNHDAMYWYRQDPGQGLRLIYYSQIVNDFQKGDIAEGYSVSREKKESFPLTVTSAQKNPTAFYLCASSIDPSGRAAEQFFGPGTRLTVL.